One and the same sample provided the 18 T cell receptor beta chains below, sequenced in a study of T-cell memory formation after mild COVID-19. TCRdb redid the calling of the 5' RACE reads with MiXCR, one entry per CDR3 protein. The data hold around 200,000 distinct CDR3 sequences, with 9.5% observed a single time. The sample consisted of PBMCs or a T cell subset sorted from them (not recorded which). The receptors were sampled from a man aged 18 to 35 who had mild COVID-19 (a few samples of this study predate the infection). Cell type and time point are not known.

The chain uses TRBV6-2 or TRBV6-3 and TRBJ2-7; 11 bases fit TRBD2. After removal of 9 bases from V and 3 bases from J, the junction contained 4 bases not matched to a gene. There are 13 residues in the CDR3. Germline loops: CDR1 MNHEY, CDR2 SVGEGT. The CDR3, as DNA: TGTGCCAGTACGCTAGCGGGGGGCTACGAGCAGTACTTC. This sequence encodes CASTLAGGYEQYF.

This clonotype was picked up a small number of times. The V gene is TRBV9, the J gene TRBJ2-3; D is ambiguous. The CDR3 length is 14 residues. The germline V gene encodes CDR1 SGDLS and CDR2 YYNGEE. Trimming removed 0 bases from V and 2 bases from J, with 7 bases in between. The CDR3 sequence: CASSVGEHTDTQYF. As DNA, the CDR3 is TGTGCCAGCAGCGTAGGAGAACACACAGATACGCAGTATTTT.

This clonotype occurred many times. CDR3 in DNA: TGCGCCAGCAGCCAAGATGTCTACGAGCAGTACTTC. Amino acid sequence: CASSQDVYEQYF. The rearrangement joins TRBV5-1 to TRBJ2-7, with unresolved D. CDR3 size: 12 residues. CDR1 SGHRS and CDR2 YFSETQ come from the germline V gene. V was shortened by 4 bases and J by 3 bases, with 8 bases between the two germline ends.

The gene calls are TRBV5-4 and TRBJ2-6, with no clear D. The CDR3 length is 15 residues. Germline loops: CDR1 SGHNT, CDR2 YYREEE (reference sequence). V lost 4 bases and J 2 bases, leaving 10 bases between the germline ends. The DNA of the CDR3 is TGTGCCAGCAGCCTCCCTTCCACTGGGGCCAACGTCCTGACTTTC. Its translation: CASSLPSTGANVLTF.

The chain is built from TRBV28 and TRBJ1-1; D is undetermined. Germline V gives CDR1 MDHEN, CDR2 SYDVKM. V gave up 1 base and J gave up 1 base, with 7 bases separating them. The CDR3 spans 14 residues. CDR3 sequence reads: CASSLSHTNTEAFF. CDR3 DNA: TGTGCCAGCAGTTTATCCCATACGAACACTGAAGCTTTCTTT.

This chain links TRBV19 with TRBJ1-5, with no clear D. The CDR3 contains 12 residues. Between the trimmed V and J ends, which lost 1 base and 7 bases, there was a span of 5 bases. Germline V CDR1 and CDR2: LNHDA, SQIVND (reference sequence). The CDR3 region has the DNA TGTGCCAGTAGTATAGGGAGCCAGCCCCAGCATTTT. Encoded protein: CASSIGSQPQHF.

This clonotype was seen a handful of times. V and J are TRBV29-1 and TRBJ1-2; unclear D gene. The germline V gene encodes CDR1 SQVTM and CDR2 ANQGSEA. V lost 2 bases to trimming and J lost 0 bases, with 4 bases between them. The CDR3 extends over 12 amino acids. CDR3 loop: CSVETTNYGYTF. CDR3 DNA sequence: TGCAGCGTTGAAACAACTAACTATGGCTACACCTTC.

This clonotype occurred a few times. The rearrangement joins TRBV5-1 to TRBJ1-5, with TRBD1 matching over 11 bases. The germline gives CDR1 SGHRS, CDR2 YFSETQ. CDR3 length: 14 residues. With 10 bases clipped from V and 4 bases from J, the junction kept 7 bases outside the gene matches. The CDR3 DNA is TGCGCCCGCGGGGGGACAGGGGGAAATCAGCCCCAGCATTTT. This codes for CARGGTGGNQPQHF. Drawing the rest from reference TRBV5-1 and TRBJ1-5, the complete variable domain is KAGVTQTPRYLIKTRGQQVTLSCSPISGHRSVSWYQQTPGQGLQFLFEYFSETQRNKGNFPGRFSGRQFSNSRSEMNVSTLELGDSALYLCARGGTGGNQPQHFGDGTRLSIL.

In this sample, this clonotype turned up a few times. The rearrangement uses TRBV27 and TRBJ2-3, with 7 nucleotides matching TRBD1. Germline V gene sequence: CDR1 MNHEY, CDR2 SMNVEV (reference sequence). The junction had 4 bases not matched to a gene; V was cut back by 4 bases and J by 0 bases. The CDR3 runs 15 residues. The CDR3 sequence is CASSSPGGSTDTQYF. The CDR3 region has the DNA TGTGCCAGCAGTTCTCCAGGGGGAAGCACAGATACGCAGTATTTT.

This clonotype was counted at least ten times. The V and J genes are TRBV5-1 and TRBJ2-1; TRBD2 aligns across 11 bases. V trimming: 6 bases; J trimming: 4 bases; junction bases outside the gene matches: 9. Germline lookup yields CDR1 SGHRS and CDR2 YFSETQ. The CDR3 is made up of 16 amino acids. Here the CDR3 reads CASKTSGGAAYNEQFF. The CDR3 region has the DNA TGCGCCAGCAAAACTAGCGGGGGAGCCGCTTACAATGAGCAGTTCTTC.

V usage is TRBV5-1 and J usage is TRBJ1-1, with D perhaps matching TRBD1 (6 bases). V was clipped by 5 bases and J by 2 bases, with 13 bases between them. CDR1 SGHRS and CDR2 YFSETQ come from the germline V gene. CDR3 size: 14 residues. The CDR3 is CASRRTDSNTEAFF. The CDR3 DNA follows: TGCGCCAGCAGGAGGACAGACTCAAACACTGAAGCTTTCTTT.

This clonotype came up many times. The chain employs TRBV5-1 and TRBJ1-2; 12 bases match TRBD1. Looked up from germline, CDR1 is SGHRS and CDR2 is YFSETQ. CDR3 size: 18 residues. Germline trimming cut 4 bases from V and 4 bases from J; bases unmatched to any gene: 14. The CDR3 region has the DNA TGCGCCAGCAGCCTACAAACCGGGACAGGGGGCTTCGGCTATGGCTACACCTTC. Its translation: CASSLQTGTGGFGYGYTF.

This clonotype occurred a few times. The genes are TRBV28 and TRBJ1-6; D unclear. In germline, CDR1 is MDHEN, CDR2 SYDVKM. This CDR3 is built from 12 residues. Trimming removed 4 bases from V and 10 bases from J, with 8 bases in between. Written as DNA, the CDR3 is TGTGCCAGCAGTTCTCTTCAGTCACCCCTCCACTTT. Translation gives CASSSLQSPLHF.

V gene TRBV6-2 or TRBV6-3 combines with J gene TRBJ2-3, with unresolved D. Germline CDR1 is MNHEY and CDR2 is SVGEGT. V was clipped by 0 bases and J by 1 base, with 5 bases between them. The CDR3 spans 14 residues. The CDR3 sequence: CASSYSAGTDTQYF. CDR3 bases: TGTGCCAGCAGTTACTCAGCCGGCACAGATACGCAGTATTTT.

V usage is TRBV6-5 and J usage is TRBJ2-1; 8 bases agree with TRBD1. J was trimmed by 7 bases and V by 6 bases; bases with no gene match: 14. This CDR3 contains 16 residues. Germline CDR1 and CDR2: MNHEY and SVGAGI. Written as DNA, the CDR3 is TGTGCCAGCAGCCTATCCGGGACAGGAGTTTTTAATGAGCAGTTCTTC. It codes for CASSLSGTGVFNEQFF.

This clonotype was counted ten times or more. The chain is built from TRBV7-6 and TRBJ2-2, with D possibly TRBD1 on 6 matching bases. The CDR3 is made up of 15 amino acids. Deletions cut 8 bases from V and 5 bases from J, with 18 bases between. Germline CDR1 SGHVS, CDR2 FNYEAQ. CDR3 loop: CASADGQIFTGELFF. The CDR3 region has the DNA TGTGCCAGCGCCGACGGACAGATTTTTACCGGGGAGCTGTTTTTT.

This clonotype has only a few counts. This sequence joins TRBV12-3 or TRBV12-4 and TRBJ2-3; maybe TRBD1 (5 bases). The CDR3 is made up of 14 amino acids. V shed 8 bases and J shed 0 bases, with 12 bases lying between them. CDR3 sequence (DNA): TGTGCCAGCGCAAGTCAGGGTAGCACAGATACGCAGTATTTT. Translated: CASASQGSTDTQYF.

The chain's CDR3 is CASSYRGSGGYTF. The CDR3 DNA is TGCGCCAGCAGCTACAGGGGGTCGGGTGGCTACACCTTC. The chain couples TRBV4-1 to TRBJ1-2, with TRBD1 matching over 8 bases. The trim removed 5 bases at V and 7 bases at J, leaving 6 bases unmatched. CDR1 is MGHRA and CDR2 is YSYEKL in the germline V gene. The CDR3 consists of 13 residues.